Shown below are 9 T cell receptor beta chains from a single sample sequenced in a study of shared clonotypes between healthy human individuals. Sequencing was performed with immunoSEQ multiplex PCR; in TCRdb, only in-frame clones are kept and a portion is missing. The sample includes over 850,000 clones, around three quarters seen only once; the top ten take 0.6% to 0.7%. The sample comprised memory CD4+ T cells from PBMCs. Described subset: CD45RA-negative fraction. The origin of the receptors is a man aged 18 to 30 in good health. Some clones in this sample may be carry-over from other donors' samples.

The chain couples TRBV11-2 to TRBJ1-4; D might be TRBD1 (6 bases). CDR1 and CDR2 from the germline V gene are SGHAT and FQNNGV. Trimming removed 3 bases at V and 7 bases at J, with 15 bases between. This CDR3 has 15 residues. The CDR3 sequence: CASSLDSRGGEKLFF. The CDR3 nucleotides read TGTGCCAGCAGCTTGGACAGTCGAGGAGGTGAAAAACTGTTTTTT.

The chain combines TRBV7-2 with TRBJ2-1; possibly TRBD1 or TRBD2 for D (6 bases each). Germline CDR1 is SGHTA and CDR2 is FQGNSA. V was shortened by 1 base and J by 10 bases, with 8 bases between the two germline ends. This CDR3 is built from 12 residues. For the CDR3, the DNA is TGTGCCAGCAGCTTAGTGGGGGGCGAGCAGTTCTTC. Translated, it gives CASSLVGGEQFF.

The chain has TRBV5-1 and TRBJ1-4; possibly TRBD1 for D (5 bases). The CDR3 runs 15 residues. Germline CDR1 reads SGHRS; CDR2 reads YFSETQ. Trimming pared 4 bases from V and 5 bases from J, leaving 15 bases between. CDR3 sequence: CASSPLPGSNEKLFF. Here the CDR3 DNA reads TGCGCCAGCAGCCCCCTACCAGGGTCGAATGAAAAACTGTTTTTT.

This sequence joins TRBV11-3 and TRBJ2-1; the match to TRBD2 covers 7 bases. CDR1 and CDR2 from the germline V gene are SGHNT and YENEEA. There are 13 residues in the CDR3. J was trimmed by 12 bases and V by 4 bases; bases with no gene match: 9. As DNA, the CDR3 is TGTGCCAGCAGCTCCTCCCCGGGGGGTGGGCAGTTCTTC. Protein: CASSSSPGGGQFF.

The count of this clone is one. The chain carries TRBV2 and TRBJ2-7, with TRBD1 matching 10 bases. This CDR3 contains 14 residues. The germline gives CDR1 SNHLY, CDR2 FYNNEI. The junction had 5 bases not matched to a gene; V was cut back by 6 bases and J by 3 bases. CDR3 sequence (DNA): TGTGCCAGCAGAGCCCGGGACAGGGGCTACGAGCAGTACTTC. Translated, it gives CASRARDRGYEQYF.

This chain joins TRBV7-6 and TRBJ2-7; no clear D. The germline V and J ends were trimmed by 1 base and 7 bases, with 11 bases remaining between them. The CDR3 totals 13 residues. CDR1 SGHVS and CDR2 FNYEAQ come from the germline V gene. The DNA of the CDR3 is TGTGCCAGCAGCTTAGGTCCGGGTTATGAGCAGTACTTC. It codes for CASSLGPGYEQYF.

This clone was detected a few times. This sample includes further DNA sequences coding for the same CDR3. The genes are TRBV30 and TRBJ1-5; no firm D call. V lost 2 bases and J 2 bases, leaving 10 bases between the germline ends. CDR3 length: 14 residues. CDR1 and CDR2 (germline): GTSNPN, SVGIG (reference sequence). The CDR3: CAWSKGGGNQPQHF. CDR3 nucleotide sequence: TGTGCCTGGAGTAAAGGCGGGGGCAATCAGCCCCAGCATTTT.

J is TRBJ2-1 and V is TRBV5-1; D call uncertain. The length of the CDR3 is 14 residues. Germline V gene sequence: CDR1 SGHRS, CDR2 YFSETQ. V was shortened by 0 bases and J by 4 bases, with 8 bases between the two germline ends. The CDR3 coding sequence is TGCGCCAGCAGCTTGGGTTACTGGTACAATGAGCAGTTCTTC. It specifies CASSLGYWYNEQFF.

This clone turned up a few times. The rearrangement uses TRBV14 and TRBJ1-4; D call uncertain. CDR1 is SGHDN, CDR2 FVKESK, per germline. The CDR3 is made up of 13 amino acids. Trimming took 1 base from V and 12 from J, leaving 12 bases between them. The CDR3 DNA is TGTGCCAGCAGCCAAGGCTCCGAGCTGGAACTGTTTTTT. Its translation is CASSQGSELELFF.